The 5 T cell receptor beta chains in this list originate from one sample, sequenced in a study of blood T cell repertoires in COVID-19. Generated by immunoSEQ multiplex PCR, the TCRdb table keeps only in-frame clones and is missing some. This table holds about 370,000 clones, 80% to 90% found once. Sequencing was done on a sample of PBMCs or T cells enriched from blood (not recorded which). The source is a man aged 18 to 30 who had recovered from COVID-19.

This chain joins TRBV25-1 and TRBJ2-2; TRBD2 agrees at 7 bases. The CDR3 sequence is 16 residues long. Germline CDR1 MGHDK, CDR2 SYGVNS. The V segment lost 0 bases and the J segment 5 bases; nucleotides outside the gene matches: 6. The CDR3 is CASSEYRGGWTGELFF. CDR3 DNA sequence: TGTGCCAGCAGTGAATACCGCGGGGGTTGGACCGGGGAGCTGTTTTTT.

V usage is TRBV6-5 and J usage is TRBJ1-4; no clear D. CDR1 and CDR2 (germline): MNHEY, SVGAGI. The germline V and J ends were trimmed by 2 bases and 15 bases, with 16 bases remaining between them. The CDR3 runs 13 residues. This CDR3 reads CASSYVGSYQLFF. The CDR3 DNA follows: TGTGCCAGCAGTTACGTGGGCTCCTACCAGTTGTTTTTT.

This clone came up a few times. Distinct nucleotide sequences in the sample also encode this CDR3. The chain couples TRBV11-2 to TRBJ2-2; D perhaps matches TRBD1 (5 bases). This CDR3 comprises 15 residues. Germline loops: CDR1 SGHAT, CDR2 FQNNGV. Deletions cut 5 bases from V and 0 bases from J, with 10 bases between. CDR3 residues: CASSPDRTNTGELFF. In DNA, the CDR3 is TGTGCCAGCAGCCCCGACAGAACGAACACCGGGGAGCTGTTTTTT.

V and J are TRBV30 and TRBJ2-3; 14 bases align to TRBD2. Germline-derived CDR1 and CDR2 are GTSNPN and SVGIG (reference sequence). This CDR3 contains 16 residues. J was trimmed by 6 bases and V by 2 bases; bases with no gene match: 7. CDR3 amino acids: CAWSPGTSGSVDTQYF. The CDR3 DNA follows: TGTGCCTGGAGTCCCGGGACTAGCGGGAGTGTGGATACGCAGTATTTT.

The V and J genes are TRBV4-1 and TRBJ2-5, with 10 bases that match TRBD1. Trimming took 3 bases from V and 5 from J; bases not matched to a gene: 12. This CDR3 region has 17 residues. Germline V lookup: CDR1 MGHRA, CDR2 YSYEKL. CDR3 sequence reads: CASSQTPGTGAWETQYF. The CDR3, as DNA: TGCGCCAGCAGCCAGACGCCCGGGACAGGGGCTTGGGAGACCCAGTACTTC.